Listed below are T cell receptor beta chains from one sample, sequenced in a study of graft-versus-host responses after intestinal transplantation. Sequencing was performed with immunoSEQ multiplex PCR; in TCRdb, only in-frame clones are kept and a portion is missing. Found here are more than 70,000 clones, around 83% of them singletons; the top ten hold 0.83%. These receptors lack a known antigen. The material sequenced was unstimulated CD4+ T cells sorted from spleen or lymph node cells, taken before intestinal transplant. These TCRs come from a human donor who received an intestinal transplant. Each CDR3 is given with its conserved first and last residue. D genes are given only for firm matches. Rows give clone size only sometimes, using once, few, many, or a class for an expanded clone.

v_call	d_call	clone_size	j_call	cdr3_aa	cdr3_nt
TRBV5-6	TRBD1	once	TRBJ2-5	CASSNPTGSLETQYF	TGTGCCAGCAGCAATCCGACAGGGAGTTTGGAGACCCAGTACTTC
TRBV5-6	NA	NA	TRBJ2-3	CASSLARGLITDTQYF	TGTGCCAGCAGCTTGGCGCGGGGGCTAATCACAGATACGCAGTATTTT
TRBV18	NA	NA	TRBJ2-5	CASSPTAGQETQYF	TGTGCCAGCTCCCCGACAGCGGGCCAAGAGACCCAGTACTTC
TRBV9	NA	medium-sized	TRBJ1-3	CASSVAAVSGNTIYF	TGTGCCAGCAGCGTAGCTGCAGTCTCTGGAAACACCATATATTTT
TRBV5-1	TRBD1	NA	TRBJ2-1	CASSPSRDRGREQFF	TGCGCCAGCAGCCCGTCCCGGGACAGGGGTCGTGAGCAGTTCTTC
TRBV7-8	NA	NA	TRBJ1-5	CASSLGVGRSNQPQHF	TGTGCCAGCAGCTTGGGGGTCGGGAGAAGCAATCAGCCCCAGCATTTT
TRBV7-6	TRBD2	once	TRBJ2-7	CASSLSGGASYEQYF	TGTGCCAGCAGCCTCTCGGGGGGTGCTTCCTACGAGCAGTACTTC
TRBV19	NA	NA	TRBJ1-6	CASSIDGRPYNSPLHF	TGTGCCAGTAGTATTGATGGGAGACCCTATAATTCACCCCTCCACTTT
TRBV19	NA	NA	TRBJ1-2	CASSRDGGGLVGYTF	TGTGCCAGTAGTAGAGACGGCGGGGGCTTGGTTGGCTACACCTTC
TRBV28	TRBD2	NA	TRBJ2-3	CASRELAGGSTDTQYF	TGTGCCAGCAGGGAACTAGCGGGGGGGAGCACAGATACGCAGTATTTT
TRBV2	TRBD2	NA	TRBJ2-3	CASGGLAGAQDTQYF	TGTGCCAGCGGGGGACTAGCGGGAGCGCAAGATACGCAGTATTTT
TRBV7-9	NA	NA	TRBJ1-1	CASSLGAGQAFF	TGTGCCAGCAGCTTAGGGGCAGGGCAAGCTTTCTTT
TRBV2	NA	NA	TRBJ1-4	CASSERGEKLFF	TGTGCCAGCAGTGAACGTGGCGAAAAACTGTTTTTT
TRBV4-1	NA	few	TRBJ1-3	CASSRGGSSGNTIYF	TGCGCCAGCAGCCGGGGAGGGAGCTCTGGAAACACCATATATTTT
TRBV6-1	NA	NA	TRBJ2-2	CASEGDTGELFF	TGTGCCAGCGAAGGGGACACCGGGGAGCTGTTTTTT
TRBV9	TRBD2	NA	TRBJ2-5	CASSVGLAQETQYF	TGTGCCAGCAGCGTAGGACTAGCCCAAGAGACCCAGTACTTC
TRBV16	NA	NA	TRBJ1-1	CASSQDGQGMNTEAFF	TGTGCCAGCAGCCAAGACGGTCAGGGCATGAACACTGAAGCTTTCTTT
TRBV19	NA	NA	TRBJ1-2	CASSPQGYQNTNYGYTF	TGTGCCAGTAGTCCACAGGGATATCAGAACACTAACTATGGCTACACCTTC
TRBV6-5	NA	few	TRBJ1-2	CASSYSTGEWLKGYTF	TGTGCCAGCAGTTACTCGACAGGAGAGTGGCTAAAGGGCTACACCTTC
TRBV4-2	NA	NA	TRBJ2-3	CASSPPVSDTQYF	TGTGCCAGCAGCCCACCGGTCTCCGATACGCAGTATTTT
TRBV7-3	NA	NA	TRBJ1-5	CASSWELGQPQHF	TGTGCCAGCAGCTGGGAGCTTGGGCAGCCCCAGCATTTT